The present T cell receptor beta chain was sequenced within a study of blood T cells in healthy people across ages. Whole-study results and caveats: Unknown donor CMV status possibly confounded expanded clonotype changes. A roughly linear age-dependent decrease characterized TCR beta diversity per million T cells.

Notes on this clonotype: Its specificity is not known.

Primed by a sample-barcoded 5' primer and a J-beta primer mix, a second PCR proceeded for 7 to 11 cycles. TCRdb passed the 5' RACE reads through MiXCR, listing each CDR3 protein once. The sample holds roughly 700,000 distinct CDR3 sequences, 49% seen once. Donors were healthy Caucasian individuals from Russia aged about 6 to 90. The CDR3 has 15 residues. V was pared by 1 base and J by 1 base, with 1 base of the junction left unmatched. CDR1 and CDR2 (germline): LGHNA, YNFKEQ. V gene TRBV4-2 combines with J gene TRBJ2-5, with 9 bases lining up with TRBD2. This clonotype originated in a woman in her sixties in good health. The specimen sequenced was blood. The CDR3 DNA is TGTGCCAGCAGCCAAGGGCGGGGGGGCCAAGAGACCCAGTACTTC. It encodes CASSQGRGGQETQYF.